The rows below give T cell receptor beta chains drawn from one sample of a study of identical twins. Each CDR3 protein is one row after TCRdb ran MiXCR on the 5' RACE reads. The repertoire holds fewer than 650,000 distinct CDR3 sequences, with under 8.5% as singletons. These same records also appear under a second study, on yellow fever vaccine responses in identical twins.

Sequencing was carried out using PBMCs. The receptors derive from a woman younger than 35 in good health. CDR3s include the opening cysteine and the closing phenylalanine or tryptophan. D genes are given only for firm matches. Clone size is not always given. Where it is, it says once, few, many or a class for expanded clones.

J gene: TRBJ1-2
clone size: few
V gene: TRBV5-1
D gene: TRBD1
CDR3 protein: CASSYDRGEGGYTF
CDR3 DNA: TGCGCCAGCAGCTATGACAGGGGAGAAGGTGGCTACACCTTC

J gene: TRBJ1-6
clone size: many
V gene: TRBV12-3/TRBV12-4
D gene: NA
CDR3 protein: CASSWRGVVNSPLHF
CDR3 DNA: TGTGCCAGCAGTTGGAGGGGGGTGGTGAATTCACCCCTCCACTTT

J gene: TRBJ2-5
clone size: NA
V gene: TRBV29-1
D gene: NA
CDR3 protein: CSVGDGPQETQYF
CDR3 DNA: TGCAGCGTTGGCGACGGGCCCCAAGAGACCCAGTACTTC

J gene: TRBJ2-3
clone size: NA
V gene: TRBV2
D gene: TRBD2
CDR3 protein: CAISGTSGAGDTQYF
CDR3 DNA: TGTGCCATCTCCGGGACTAGCGGGGCAGGAGATACGCAGTATTTT

J gene: TRBJ1-1
clone size: many
V gene: TRBV20-1
D gene: NA
CDR3 protein: CSASGVSTEAFF
CDR3 DNA: TGCAGTGCTAGTGGGGTATCCACTGAAGCTTTCTTT

J gene: TRBJ2-3
clone size: NA
V gene: TRBV5-3
D gene: NA
CDR3 protein: CARSRGEQESTDTQYF
CDR3 DNA: TGTGCCAGAAGCCGGGGAGAGCAGGAAAGCACAGATACGCAGTATTTT

J gene: TRBJ2-3
clone size: few
V gene: TRBV11-2
D gene: NA
CDR3 protein: CASSLGRGSSTDTQYF
CDR3 DNA: TGTGCCAGCAGCTTGGGCAGGGGATCTAGCACAGATACGCAGTATTTT

J gene: TRBJ2-3
clone size: few
V gene: TRBV2
D gene: NA
CDR3 protein: CASQGDTQYF
CDR3 DNA: TGTGCCAGCCAAGGGGATACGCAGTATTTT

J gene: TRBJ2-1
clone size: few
V gene: TRBV12-3/TRBV12-4
D gene: TRBD1
CDR3 protein: CASRGQGTGEQFF
CDR3 DNA: TGTGCCAGCAGGGGACAGGGGACCGGTGAGCAGTTCTTC

J gene: TRBJ2-7
clone size: NA
V gene: TRBV4-2
D gene: NA
CDR3 protein: CASSQVGGTSYEQYF
CDR3 DNA: TGTGCCAGCAGCCAAGTGGGGGGTACGTCCTACGAGCAGTACTTC

J gene: TRBJ2-7
clone size: few
V gene: TRBV29-1
D gene: TRBD2
CDR3 protein: CSVGGSGINSYEQYF
CDR3 DNA: TGCAGCGTTGGGGGGAGCGGGATAAACTCCTACGAGCAGTACTTC

J gene: TRBJ2-7
clone size: NA
V gene: TRBV2
D gene: TRBD1
CDR3 protein: CASSEAGTGERGSYEQYF
CDR3 DNA: TGTGCCAGCAGTGAAGCAGGGACAGGCGAGAGAGGGTCCTACGAGCAGTACTTC

J gene: TRBJ2-1
clone size: many
V gene: TRBV12-3/TRBV12-4
D gene: NA
CDR3 protein: CASSQGGEQFF
CDR3 DNA: TGTGCCAGCAGCCAGGGTGGTGAGCAGTTCTTC

J gene: TRBJ2-2
clone size: many
V gene: TRBV12-3/TRBV12-4
D gene: NA
CDR3 protein: CASRIGAKTGELFF
CDR3 DNA: TGTGCCAGCAGGATTGGGGCCAAAACCGGGGAGCTGTTTTTT

J gene: TRBJ2-1
clone size: NA
V gene: TRBV20-1
D gene: TRBD2
CDR3 protein: CSASKASGGAYNEQFF
CDR3 DNA: TGCAGTGCTAGTAAGGCTAGCGGGGGGGCCTACAATGAGCAGTTCTTC

J gene: TRBJ2-2
clone size: few
V gene: TRBV7-9
D gene: TRBD2
CDR3 protein: CASSPLTSGVNTGELFF
CDR3 DNA: TGTGCCAGCAGCCCTCTTACTAGCGGGGTGAACACCGGGGAGCTGTTTTTT

J gene: TRBJ2-5
clone size: many
V gene: TRBV12-3/TRBV12-4
D gene: TRBD2
CDR3 protein: CASSSSRLAGGRQYF
CDR3 DNA: TGTGCCAGCAGTTCCTCTCGCCTAGCGGGGGGCCGCCAGTACTTC

J gene: TRBJ2-2
clone size: few
V gene: TRBV7-9
D gene: NA
CDR3 protein: CAKRGHTGELFF
CDR3 DNA: TGTGCCAAACGGGGGCACACCGGGGAGCTGTTTTTT

J gene: TRBJ2-3
clone size: many
V gene: TRBV7-8
D gene: TRBD2
CDR3 protein: CASSPLAGGPTDTQYF
CDR3 DNA: TGTGCCAGCAGCCCACTAGCGGGGGGGCCCACAGATACGCAGTATTTT

J gene: TRBJ2-1
clone size: many
V gene: TRBV9
D gene: TRBD2
CDR3 protein: CASSASGTTHNEQFF
CDR3 DNA: TGTGCCAGCAGCGCGAGCGGGACTACCCACAATGAGCAGTTCTTC

J gene: TRBJ2-1
clone size: few
V gene: TRBV28
D gene: TRBD2
CDR3 protein: CASSTGTTSSYNEQFF
CDR3 DNA: TGTGCCAGCAGTACTGGGACTACGAGCTCCTACAATGAGCAGTTCTTC

J gene: TRBJ1-2
clone size: many
V gene: TRBV28
D gene: NA
CDR3 protein: CASSGVTGLDYGYTF
CDR3 DNA: TGTGCCAGCAGTGGGGTTACAGGGTTAGACTATGGCTACACCTTC

J gene: TRBJ1-4
clone size: many
V gene: TRBV7-9
D gene: TRBD1
CDR3 protein: CASSPRQGGEKLFF
CDR3 DNA: TGTGCCAGCAGCCCGCGACAGGGCGGCGAAAAACTGTTTTTT

J gene: TRBJ2-1
clone size: many
V gene: TRBV12-3/TRBV12-4
D gene: NA
CDR3 protein: CASINGRPRRQIEQFF
CDR3 DNA: TGTGCCAGCATTAACGGGCGACCTAGGCGCCAAATTGAGCAGTTCTTC

J gene: TRBJ2-1
clone size: many
V gene: TRBV5-1
D gene: TRBD2
CDR3 protein: CASWGTSGNNEQFF
CDR3 DNA: TGCGCCAGCTGGGGAACTAGCGGGAACAATGAGCAGTTCTTC

J gene: TRBJ1-1
clone size: few
V gene: TRBV29-1
D gene: TRBD1
CDR3 protein: CSVERQGWPEAFF
CDR3 DNA: TGCAGCGTTGAGAGACAGGGTTGGCCTGAAGCTTTCTTT

J gene: TRBJ2-3
clone size: NA
V gene: TRBV4-2
D gene: NA
CDR3 protein: CASSQATENTQYF
CDR3 DNA: TGTGCCAGCAGCCAAGCGACCGAGAATACGCAGTATTTT

J gene: TRBJ2-1
clone size: many
V gene: TRBV7-9
D gene: NA
CDR3 protein: CASSLSGDNEQFF
CDR3 DNA: TGTGCCAGCAGCTTATCTGGTGACAATGAGCAGTTCTTC

J gene: TRBJ2-1
clone size: few
V gene: TRBV20-1
D gene: TRBD2
CDR3 protein: CSASKTGLAGSSNEQFF
CDR3 DNA: TGCAGTGCTTCCAAGACCGGACTAGCGGGAAGCAGCAATGAGCAGTTCTTC

J gene: TRBJ1-5
clone size: few
V gene: TRBV12-3/TRBV12-4
D gene: TRBD1
CDR3 protein: CASRPATGAQPQHF
CDR3 DNA: TGTGCCAGCAGACCCGCGACAGGGGCTCAGCCCCAGCATTTT

J gene: TRBJ2-3
clone size: many
V gene: TRBV2
D gene: NA
CDR3 protein: CASISGLRDTQYF
CDR3 DNA: TGTGCCAGCATTTCCGGACTACGAGATACGCAGTATTTT

J gene: TRBJ2-3
clone size: few
V gene: TRBV15
D gene: TRBD2
CDR3 protein: CATSKGLAGSTDTQYF
CDR3 DNA: TGTGCCACCAGCAAAGGACTAGCGGGGTCCACAGATACGCAGTATTTT

J gene: TRBJ2-5
clone size: NA
V gene: TRBV4-1
D gene: NA
CDR3 protein: CASSQDVSETQYF
CDR3 DNA: TGCGCCAGCAGCCAAGACGTTTCTGAGACCCAGTACTTC

J gene: TRBJ2-7
clone size: NA
V gene: TRBV7-7
D gene: TRBD1
CDR3 protein: CASSLRLRDRSYEQYF
CDR3 DNA: TGTGCCAGCAGCTTACGGCTCCGGGACAGATCCTACGAGCAGTACTTC

J gene: TRBJ1-1
clone size: NA
V gene: TRBV29-1
D gene: TRBD1
CDR3 protein: CSVQMWDRSEFEAFF
CDR3 DNA: TGCAGCGTTCAGATGTGGGACAGGTCCGAATTTGAAGCTTTCTTT

J gene: TRBJ1-1
clone size: few
V gene: TRBV11-2
D gene: NA
CDR3 protein: CASRERQQNTEAFF
CDR3 DNA: TGTGCCAGCAGAGAGAGGCAGCAGAACACTGAAGCTTTCTTT

J gene: TRBJ2-7
clone size: few
V gene: TRBV4-1
D gene: NA
CDR3 protein: CASSQEYEEARNF
CDR3 DNA: TGCGCCAGCAGCCAAGAGTACGAGGAAGCGCGGAACTTC

J gene: TRBJ2-1
clone size: NA
V gene: TRBV5-1
D gene: TRBD2
CDR3 protein: CASSARGGRTSGENEQFF
CDR3 DNA: TGCGCCAGCAGCGCCCGGGGCGGTCGGACTAGCGGGGAAAATGAGCAGTTCTTC

J gene: TRBJ2-1
clone size: many
V gene: TRBV27
D gene: TRBD1
CDR3 protein: CASSLGTGANEQFF
CDR3 DNA: TGTGCCAGCAGTTTGGGGACAGGGGCCAATGAGCAGTTCTTC

J gene: TRBJ2-1
clone size: few
V gene: TRBV20-1
D gene: TRBD2
CDR3 protein: CSARDAGGRAYNEQFF
CDR3 DNA: TGCAGTGCTAGAGATGCTGGCGGGAGAGCCTACAATGAGCAGTTCTTC

J gene: TRBJ2-3
clone size: NA
V gene: TRBV2
D gene: NA
CDR3 protein: CASSELESTDTQYF
CDR3 DNA: TGTGCCAGCAGTGAGTTAGAGAGCACAGATACGCAGTATTTT

J gene: TRBJ1-2
clone size: NA
V gene: TRBV12-3/TRBV12-4
D gene: NA
CDR3 protein: CASSLIQTGDYGYTF
CDR3 DNA: TGTGCCAGCAGTCTAATCCAGACAGGCGACTATGGCTACACCTTC

J gene: TRBJ2-5
clone size: many
V gene: TRBV5-1
D gene: NA
CDR3 protein: CASSLVQETQYF
CDR3 DNA: TGCGCCAGCAGCTTAGTCCAAGAGACCCAGTACTTC

J gene: TRBJ2-5
clone size: few
V gene: TRBV9
D gene: TRBD2
CDR3 protein: CASSGLAGGRETQYF
CDR3 DNA: TGTGCCAGCAGCGGCCTAGCGGGGGGGCGAGAGACCCAGTACTTC

J gene: TRBJ2-5
clone size: NA
V gene: TRBV29-1
D gene: NA
CDR3 protein: CSVARQGGGKETQYF
CDR3 DNA: TGCAGCGTTGCCCGACAGGGAGGCGGAAAAGAGACCCAGTACTTC

J gene: TRBJ2-3
clone size: many
V gene: TRBV5-1
D gene: NA
CDR3 protein: CASSVSGASTDTQYF
CDR3 DNA: TGCGCCAGCAGCGTCAGCGGAGCCAGCACAGATACGCAGTATTTT

J gene: TRBJ2-1
clone size: many
V gene: TRBV7-9
D gene: NA
CDR3 protein: CASSHGSKVGYNEQFF
CDR3 DNA: TGTGCCAGCAGCCACGGATCCAAGGTGGGGTACAATGAGCAGTTCTTC

J gene: TRBJ2-3
clone size: few
V gene: TRBV12-3/TRBV12-4
D gene: NA
CDR3 protein: CASSYPGTSTDTQYF
CDR3 DNA: TGTGCCAGCAGTTATCCTGGTACTAGCACAGATACGCAGTATTTT

J gene: TRBJ2-1
clone size: NA
V gene: TRBV12-3/TRBV12-4
D gene: TRBD2
CDR3 protein: CASSSFGTSGINEQFF
CDR3 DNA: TGTGCCAGCAGTTCTTTTGGGACTAGCGGGATCAATGAGCAGTTCTTC

J gene: TRBJ2-7
clone size: many
V gene: TRBV28
D gene: NA
CDR3 protein: CASSLADPGSYEQYF
CDR3 DNA: TGTGCCAGCAGTTTGGCGGACCCGGGGTCCTACGAGCAGTACTTC

J gene: TRBJ2-5
clone size: few
V gene: TRBV19
D gene: TRBD1
CDR3 protein: CASSKATGVETQYF
CDR3 DNA: TGTGCCAGTAGTAAGGCTACAGGGGTCGAGACCCAGTACTTC

J gene: TRBJ2-4
clone size: many
V gene: TRBV5-1
D gene: NA
CDR3 protein: CASSATDTIAKNIQYF
CDR3 DNA: TGCGCCAGCAGCGCGACCGATACCATAGCCAAAAACATTCAGTACTTC

J gene: TRBJ1-1
clone size: many
V gene: TRBV7-9
D gene: TRBD1
CDR3 protein: CASSLAGTAQAFF
CDR3 DNA: TGTGCCAGCAGCTTAGCCGGGACAGCACAAGCTTTCTTT

J gene: TRBJ1-2
clone size: NA
V gene: TRBV15
D gene: NA
CDR3 protein: CATSSPQGRGYTF
CDR3 DNA: TGTGCCACCAGTAGCCCCCAGGGACGAGGCTACACCTTC

J gene: TRBJ2-1
clone size: NA
V gene: TRBV5-1
D gene: NA
CDR3 protein: CASSLTAGLGTYNEQFF
CDR3 DNA: TGCGCCAGCAGCTTAACCGCGGGACTCGGGACCTACAATGAGCAGTTCTTC

J gene: TRBJ2-7
clone size: NA
V gene: TRBV5-1
D gene: TRBD1
CDR3 protein: CASSTRQGREQYF
CDR3 DNA: TGCGCCAGCAGCACCAGACAGGGGAGAGAGCAGTACTTC

J gene: TRBJ1-2
clone size: few
V gene: TRBV14
D gene: TRBD1
CDR3 protein: CASSPGQGIGYTF
CDR3 DNA: TGTGCCAGCAGCCCGGGACAGGGGATTGGCTACACCTTC

J gene: TRBJ2-5
clone size: NA
V gene: TRBV6-5
D gene: NA
CDR3 protein: CASIWGLETQYF
CDR3 DNA: TGTGCCAGCATCTGGGGGCTGGAGACCCAGTACTTC

J gene: TRBJ2-1
clone size: few
V gene: TRBV7-3
D gene: TRBD1
CDR3 protein: CASSLFFKPGGRGNEQFF
CDR3 DNA: TGTGCCAGCAGCTTATTTTTTAAACCAGGGGGACGGGGCAATGAGCAGTTCTTC